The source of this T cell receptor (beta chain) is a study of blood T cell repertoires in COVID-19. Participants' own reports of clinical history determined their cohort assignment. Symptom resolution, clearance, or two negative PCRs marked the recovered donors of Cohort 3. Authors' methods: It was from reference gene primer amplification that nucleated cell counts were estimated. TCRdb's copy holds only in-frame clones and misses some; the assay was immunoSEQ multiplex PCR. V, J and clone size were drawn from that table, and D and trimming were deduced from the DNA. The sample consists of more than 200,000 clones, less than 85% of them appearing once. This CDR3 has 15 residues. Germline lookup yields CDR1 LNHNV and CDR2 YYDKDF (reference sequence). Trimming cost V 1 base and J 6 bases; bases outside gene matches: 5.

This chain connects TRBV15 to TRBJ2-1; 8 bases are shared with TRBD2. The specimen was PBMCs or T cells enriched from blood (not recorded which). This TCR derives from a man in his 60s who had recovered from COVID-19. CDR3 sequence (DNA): TGTGCCACCAGCAGAGGGAGCGGGGGACGCAATGAGCAGTTCTTC. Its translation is CATSRGSGGRNEQFF.